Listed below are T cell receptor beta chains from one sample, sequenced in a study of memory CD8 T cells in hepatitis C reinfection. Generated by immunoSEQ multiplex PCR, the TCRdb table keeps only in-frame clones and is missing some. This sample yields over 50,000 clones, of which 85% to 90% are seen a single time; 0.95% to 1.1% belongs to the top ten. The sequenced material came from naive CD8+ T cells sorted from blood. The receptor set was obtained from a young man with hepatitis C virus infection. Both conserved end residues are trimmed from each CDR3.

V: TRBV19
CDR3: ASIAGRSNQPQH

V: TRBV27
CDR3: ASSSTSGSSRSYEQY

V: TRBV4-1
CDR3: ASTLLAGGPGTGELF

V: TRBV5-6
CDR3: ASSLALEHEPF

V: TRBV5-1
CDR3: ASSLVGQGRLNTEAF

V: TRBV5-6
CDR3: ASSPGILLSYEQY

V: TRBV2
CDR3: ASSSNRREAYEQY

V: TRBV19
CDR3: ASSTGHRTYSNQPQH

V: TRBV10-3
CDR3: ATYTGTGGYGELF

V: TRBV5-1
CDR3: ASSAEGVQISGNTIY

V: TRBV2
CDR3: ASSLDLRGDTQY

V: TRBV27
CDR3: ASSLSVAPPQGTQY

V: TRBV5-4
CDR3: ASREDGSADTQY

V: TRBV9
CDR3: ASSAGTGGFTEAF

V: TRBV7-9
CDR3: ASSSTGTGGPGELF

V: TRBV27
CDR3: ASSLTENQPQH

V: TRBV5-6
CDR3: ASSLAVSPGDTQY

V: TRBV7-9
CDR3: ASSASGGAFLSDTQY

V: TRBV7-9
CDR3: ASSLGGGEQY

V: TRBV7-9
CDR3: ASSIPGTVSNTGELF

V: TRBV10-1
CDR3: ASSGTGNTGELF

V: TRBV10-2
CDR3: ASRGRTSGGRYNEQF

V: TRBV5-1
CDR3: ASSAGLAGDNEQF

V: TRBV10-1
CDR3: ASSGRGNTEAF

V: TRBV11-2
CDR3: ASSLDFFQTSGGFRETQY

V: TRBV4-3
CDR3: ASSQEQGLGELF

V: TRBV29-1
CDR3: SVRLLRASGNTDTQY

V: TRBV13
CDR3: ASSFRGTSGYEQY

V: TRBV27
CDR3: ASSLLAESTDTQY

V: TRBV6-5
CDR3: ASRLAGGSTDTQY

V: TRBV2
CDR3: ATASPGLDTDTQY

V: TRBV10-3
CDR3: AISAHSGGTTDTQY

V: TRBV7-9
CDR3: ASSLGGEEKLF

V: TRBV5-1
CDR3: ASSFPGSGGPTDTQY

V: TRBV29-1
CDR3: SVTGTSGGYEQY

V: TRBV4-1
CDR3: ASSSLGAGGLAYGYT

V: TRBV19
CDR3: ASSMGRGEETQY

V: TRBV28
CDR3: ASSTQRATGNTIY

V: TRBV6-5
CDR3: ATEAGGESLPQH

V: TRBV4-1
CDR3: ASSQGQGARDEQF

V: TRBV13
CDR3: ASSLTDDTGELF

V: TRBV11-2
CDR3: ASSPTDRGHTYEQY